Listed below are T cell receptor beta chains from one sample, sequenced in a study of blood T cells in healthy people across ages. One entry per CDR3 protein, called by TCRdb with MiXCR from the 5' RACE reads. The table shows 1.5 million to 2 million distinct CDR3 sequences, with 30% to 40% occurring only once. Sequencing was performed on blood. The receptors here all came from a human donor in good health. Both conserved end residues are part of each CDR3. The D gene is left open where the match is weak. Some rows have no size entry. The others give once, few or many, or a class for an expanded clone.

d_gene	v_gene	len	abundance	j_gene	CDR3nt	CDR3aa
TRBD1	TRBV12-3/TRBV12-4	12	many	TRBJ1-2	TGTGCCAGCAGTGACAGGGGTGCTGGCTACACCTTC	CASSDRGAGYTF
.	TRBV4-1	16	few	TRBJ2-5	TGCGCCAGCAGCCAAGAATCCGGGACTGTCGAAGAGACCCAGTACTTC	CASSQESGTVEETQYF
.	TRBV7-8	16	.	TRBJ1-5	TGTGCCAGCAGCTTCTATGGGTCAGCTAACAATCAGCCCCAGCATTTT	CASSFYGSANNQPQHF
TRBD1	TRBV10-3	15	few	TRBJ1-4	TGTGCCATCAGCGAGGACAGGGGGCCTGATGAAAAACTGTTTTTT	CAISEDRGPDEKLFF
.	TRBV12-3/TRBV12-4	13	few	TRBJ1-2	TGTGCCAGCAGTTCCCCTCCCATTTATGGCTACACCTTC	CASSSPPIYGYTF
.	TRBV9	13	.	TRBJ1-1	TGTGTCAGCACGGAAGGGCCAGGAACTGAAGCTTTCTTT	CVSTEGPGTEAFF
.	TRBV4-1	14	few	TRBJ2-1	TGCGCCAGCAGCCAAGGTATATGGCAGAATGAGCAGTTCTTC	CASSQGIWQNEQFF
TRBD1	TRBV6-1	13	.	TRBJ1-5	TGTGCCAGCAGCGCCGGGACAGGCCGAGAAAAGCATTTT	CASSAGTGREKHF
.	TRBV28	15	.	TRBJ2-7	TGTGCCAGCAGTTTAGCTTCTGGTTCCAAGGGCGAGCAGTACTTC	CASSLASGSKGEQYF
.	TRBV7-2	15	.	TRBJ2-5	TGTGTCAGCAGCTGGGGGGCGGGGATGGGAGAGACCCAGTACTTC	CVSSWGAGMGETQYF
.	TRBV7-2	13	few	TRBJ1-2	TGTGCCAGCAGCTTGGAGGGGGATTCTGGCTACACCTTC	CASSLEGDSGYTF
.	TRBV12-3/TRBV12-4	14	.	TRBJ2-1	TGTGCCAGCAGTTTAAGATTGACCTACAATGAGCAGTTCTTC	CASSLRLTYNEQFF
.	TRBV11-2	18	.	TRBJ2-6	TGTGCCAGCAGCGTAGAGGGACTGGCCAGCTCTGGGGCCAACGTCCTGACTTTC	CASSVEGLASSGANVLTF
.	TRBV3-1	14	.	TRBJ1-4	TGTGCCAGCAGCCAGGCCGGGTCTAATGAAAAACTGTTTTTT	CASSQAGSNEKLFF
.	TRBV7-9	15	many	TRBJ2-3	TGTGCCAGCAGCCCCCGACTGATTAGCACAGATACGCAGTATTTT	CASSPRLISTDTQYF
.	TRBV19	17	.	TRBJ1-1	TGTGCCAGTAGTATAGATCCCCGGAAAGGGGTGAACACTGAAGCTTTCTTT	CASSIDPRKGVNTEAFF
.	TRBV18	16	once	TRBJ2-2	TGTGCCAGCTCGCCACCGGGCCTTAGATCCACCGGGGAGCTGTTTTTT	CASSPPGLRSTGELFF
.	TRBV10-3	12	.	TRBJ1-5	TGTGACATCAGTGACTTGAATCAGCCCCAGCATTTT	CDISDLNQPQHF
.	TRBV7-2	19	few	TRBJ2-7	TGTGCCAGCAGCCCCCAGTCCGGGGGCGAATTTCGAGGAGGTCACGAGCAGTACTTC	CASSPQSGGEFRGGHEQYF
.	TRBV5-1	16	.	TRBJ1-2	TGCGCCAGCAGCCGTGGGGGCCAGCTCTCTAACTATGGCTACACCTTC	CASSRGGQLSNYGYTF
.	TRBV5-1	15	.	TRBJ1-1	TGCGCCAGCAGAATCAGTCCTTCCGTGGACACTGTAGCTTTCTTT	CASRISPSVDTVAFF
.	TRBV7-8	13	.	TRBJ1-2	TGTGCCAGCAGCGAGACTGGTCTGGAGGGCTACACCTTC	CASSETGLEGYTF
.	TRBV6-6	13	.	TRBJ2-7	TGTGCCAGCAGAGTCGGCACCCTCATCGAGCAGTACTTC	CASRVGTLIEQYF
TRBD1	TRBV20-1	14	few	TRBJ2-1	TGCAGTGCTAGTTCTAGGACAGGGGAACGTGAGCAGTTCTTC	CSASSRTGEREQFF
.	TRBV6-1	15	.	TRBJ2-3	TGTGCCAGCATCCTGGGGTGGAGCGGCCGGGATACGCAGTATTTT	CASILGWSGRDTQYF
.	TRBV28	13	.	TRBJ2-3	TGTGCCAGCAGTTTCGCAATTCGAGATACGCAGTATTTT	CASSFAIRDTQYF
TRBD2	TRBV5-5	14	.	TRBJ2-7	TGTGCCAGCAGCTTCGGGACTAGGGTCTACGAGCAGTACTTC	CASSFGTRVYEQYF
TRBD1	TRBV5-1	13	.	TRBJ2-1	TGCGCCAGCACAGGACAGGTCTCCTACGAGCAGTTCTTC	CASTGQVSYEQFF
TRBD2	TRBV4-3	18	.	TRBJ2-3	TGCGCCAGCAGCCCCAAGGCGAGCGGGGGGCCCCGCACAGATACGCAGTATTTT	CASSPKASGGPRTDTQYF
.	TRBV7-9	14	.	TRBJ2-3	TGTGCCAGCAGCCCCCCGGGCTATGGGGATACGCAGTATTTT	CASSPPGYGDTQYF
TRBD2	TRBV5-1	16	few	TRBJ2-1	TGCGCCAGCAGCGCGAGACTAGCGGGGGGGCAGGAGACCCAGTTCTTC	CASSARLAGGQETQFF
.	TRBV20-1	13	once	TRBJ1-2	TGCAGTGCTGGAACAAACAGGGACTATGGCTACACCTTC	CSAGTNRDYGYTF
.	TRBV12-3/TRBV12-4	11	.	TRBJ2-7	TGTGCCAGCAAATACAGGAGTGAGCAGTACTTC	CASKYRSEQYF
.	TRBV28	15	few	TRBJ2-2	TGTGCCAGCAGTCATACAGGGTGGGGCACCGGGGAGCTGTTTTTT	CASSHTGWGTGELFF
.	TRBV7-2	13	.	TRBJ2-1	TGTGCCAGCAGCCACGGGAGAGACAATGAGCAGTTCTTC	CASSHGRDNEQFF
.	TRBV20-1	14	.	TRBJ2-3	TGCAGTGCTAGAGAACAGGGCTTCACAGATACGCAGTATTTT	CSAREQGFTDTQYF
.	TRBV6-2/TRBV6-3	13	few	TRBJ1-2	TGTGCCAGCTGCATCTCCCCCTACTATGGCTACACCTTC	CASCISPYYGYTF
TRBD1	TRBV10-3	14	.	TRBJ1-1	TGTGCCATCACTGGGACAGAATTGAACACTGAAGCTTTCTTT	CAITGTELNTEAFF
TRBD2	TRBV10-3	16	.	TRBJ2-5	TGTGCCTCTTCCCGAGGGCGGCGGGGGACCCAAGAGACCCAGTACTTC	CASSRGRRGTQETQYF
.	TRBV20-1	14	.	TRBJ1-2	TGCAGTGCTAGAGGTGGCCGTCAGGACAGCGGCTACACCTTC	CSARGGRQDSGYTF
TRBD2	TRBV12-3/TRBV12-4	18	.	TRBJ2-4	TGTGCCAGCAGCTTCCCACTCCGACTAGCGGGGGCCTACAATGAGCAGTACTTC	CASSFPLRLAGAYNEQYF